This T cell receptor beta chain was observed in a study of Graves' ophthalmopathy and Graves' hyperthyroidism. RNA transcripts provided the template for amplifying TCR beta CDR3 regions. The authors performed first-round RT-PCR with HTBI primers and then a second-round multiplex PCR. TCRdb re-derived calls from the multiplex PCR reads in MiXCR, one entry per CDR3 protein. The sample has tens of thousands of distinct CDR3 sequences, roughly half seen once. This clonotype was detected ten times or more. Germline V gene sequence: CDR1 MNHEY, CDR2 SVGAGI. Trimming pared 2 bases from V and 10 bases from J, leaving 2 bases between. This CDR3 comprises 9 residues.

Sample: peripheral blood. This receptor was identified in an adult man with Graves' ophthalmopathy. The rearrangement uses TRBV6-5 and TRBJ1-1; no clear D. As DNA, the CDR3 is TGTGCCAGCAGTTACGGAGCTTTCTTT. Its protein product is CASSYGAFF.